The clone carrying this TCR beta chain was recorded once. Its matching antigen is unknown. This sample is drawn from a study of blood T cells in healthy people across ages. Points from the study as a whole: Possibly, changes in expanded clonotypes were confounded because donor CMV status was unknown. Per million T cells, the diversity of TCR beta decreased roughly linearly as age advanced. No conclusive comparison of naive versus antigen-experienced cells was possible with unsorted PBMCs.

Combining a sample-barcoded 5' primer with a J-beta primer mix, a second PCR ran for about 6 to 12 cycles. Every cDNA molecule carried a tag from a template-switch adaptor bearing 12 random nucleotides. TCRdb used MiXCR to reprocess the 5' RACE reads, holding one entry per CDR3 protein. The table records roughly 500,000 distinct CDR3 sequences, 27% of them present only once. CDR1 SGHRS and CDR2 YFSETQ come from the germline V gene. The CDR3 extends over 13 amino acids. V lost 7 bases, J lost 0 bases, and 8 bases lay in between. The sequenced material came from blood. V and J are TRBV5-1 and TRBJ1-3, with D maybe TRBD1 (5 bases). The sequence derives from a woman aged 70-85 years in good health. The CDR3 bases are TGCGCCAGCGGGGACTACTCTGGAAACACCATATATTTT. The encoded protein is CASGDYSGNTIYF.